These T cell receptor beta chains were read from a single sample in a study of blood T cell repertoires in COVID-19. The repertoire was sequenced with immunoSEQ multiplex PCR; TCRdb's copy has only in-frame clones and lacks some. The data hold around 86,000 clones, with over 75% observed a single time. Sequences were obtained from peripheral blood. The receptors were sampled from a human donor with acute or convalescent COVID-19. The donor label of this sample is uncertain. The CDR3 runs from the conserved cysteine through the conserved F or W. Fields, in order: clone size, V gene, D gene, J gene, CDR3 protein, CDR3 DNA. A D gene is named only where the DNA matches it firmly. Size values are once, few and many counts, or a class for expanded clones, and some rows have none.

>few|TRBV2|NA|TRBJ1-2
CAGGQTDLSGYTF
TGTGCCGGGGGCCAGACAGACCTTTCTGGCTACACCTTC
>NA|TRBV4-3|NA|TRBJ1-2
CASSQRLRANYGYTF
TGCGCCAGCAGCCAAAGACTGAGAGCTAACTATGGCTACACCTTC
>NA|TRBV7-9|NA|TRBJ1-1
CASSLGQTLMNTEAFF
TGTGCCAGCAGCTTGGGGCAGACCTTGATGAACACTGAAGCTTTCTTT
>NA|TRBV24-1|NA|TRBJ2-3
CATSGLTTTGDTQYF
TGTGCCACCAGCGGGTTGACCACGACCGGGGATACGCAGTATTTT
>NA|TRBV9|NA|TRBJ2-5
CASSAPPEYQETQYF
TGTGCCAGCAGCGCCCCCCCGGAGTACCAAGAGACCCAGTACTTC
>NA|TRBV7-9|NA|TRBJ2-5
CASSSTQETQYF
TGTGCCAGCAGCTCTACCCAAGAGACCCAGTACTTC
>NA|TRBV9|NA|TRBJ1-5
CASSGGDMSNQPQHF
TGTGCCAGCAGCGGGGGGGATATGAGCAATCAGCCCCAGCATTTT
>NA|TRBV5-4|TRBD1|TRBJ2-5
CASSFGDRQETQYF
TGTGCCAGCAGCTTTGGGGACAGACAAGAGACCCAGTACTTC
>NA|TRBV12-5|NA|TRBJ1-2
CASGFARLGGYTF
TGTGCTAGTGGTTTCGCTAGGTTGGGTGGCTACACCTTC
>once|TRBV4-3|NA|TRBJ1-1
CASSPEIDRTEAFF
TGCGCCAGCAGCCCAGAGATAGACAGGACTGAAGCTTTCTTT
>NA|TRBV6-5|NA|TRBJ2-4
CASSYSRAASGNIQYF
TGTGCCAGCAGTTACTCGAGGGCGGCGTCCGGGAACATTCAGTACTTC
>NA|TRBV7-2|NA|TRBJ1-2
CASSFFLGAERDGYTF
TGTGCCAGCAGCTTTTTCCTCGGGGCGGAGCGGGATGGCTACACCTTC
>NA|TRBV5-3|TRBD1|TRBJ1-4
CARSLRDRGGKKLFF
TGTGCCAGAAGCTTGAGGGACAGGGGGGGCAAAAAACTGTTTTTT
>NA|TRBV6-6|TRBD2|TRBJ2-3
CASSWDYGTDTQYF
TGTGCCAGCAGCTGGGACTATGGCACAGATACGCAGTATTTT
>few|TRBV5-1|TRBD2|TRBJ2-5
CASSPVGRDEETQYF
TGCGCCAGCAGCCCTGTGGGGAGGGACGAAGAGACCCAGTACTTC
>NA|TRBV28|TRBD1|TRBJ1-1
CASSSSYRGTEAFF
TGTGCCAGCAGTTCGAGTTACAGGGGTACTGAAGCTTTCTTT
>NA|TRBV4-3|NA|TRBJ2-3
CASSQGAGSTDTQYF
TGCGCCAGCAGCCAAGGGGCTGGCAGCACAGATACGCAGTATTTT
>NA|TRBV4-2|NA|TRBJ1-5
CASSLGGYSNQPQHF
TGTGCCAGCAGCCTCGGGGGGTATAGCAATCAGCCCCAGCATTTT
>NA|TRBV2|TRBD1|TRBJ1-5
CASGGQGAYNQPQHF
TGTGCCAGCGGAGGACAGGGGGCTTACAATCAGCCCCAGCATTTT
>once|TRBV28|NA|TRBJ1-1
CASSPRRQTEAFF
TGTGCCAGCAGCCCCCGAAGACAGACCGAAGCTTTCTTT
>NA|TRBV4-1|TRBD2|TRBJ2-7
CASSQASLAGVYEQYF
TGCGCCAGCAGCCAAGCCTCCTTGGCGGGGGTCTACGAGCAGTACTTC
>NA|TRBV19|TRBD2|TRBJ2-2
CATPSGNTGELFF
TGTGCCACCCCTAGCGGGAACACCGGGGAGCTGTTTTTT
>NA|TRBV28|NA|TRBJ1-2
CASSLEQLNYGYTF
TGTGCCAGCAGTTTAGAACAGCTAAACTATGGCTACACCTTC
>NA|TRBV4-1|TRBD1|TRBJ2-1
CASSPTGQGIRNEQFF
TGCGCCAGCAGCCCAACGGGACAGGGGATAAGGAATGAGCAGTTCTTC
>NA|TRBV12-3/TRBV12-4|NA|TRBJ2-2
CASSLWATGELFF
TGTGCCAGCAGCCTATGGGCCACCGGGGAGCTGTTTTTT
>NA|TRBV18|NA|TRBJ1-3
CASSPSRVRGNTIYF
TGTGCCAGCTCACCATCCAGGGTTAGAGGAAACACCATATATTTT
>NA|TRBV5-6|NA|TRBJ1-2
CASSTGSGKGYTF
TGTGCCAGCAGTACAGGGTCCGGAAAGGGCTACACCTTC
>NA|TRBV19|TRBD1|TRBJ2-7
CASSMTGAVYEQYF
TGTGCCAGTAGTATGACAGGGGCTGTCTACGAGCAGTACTTC
>NA|TRBV18|NA|TRBJ1-4
CASSGPRGTNEKLFF
TGTGCCAGCTCAGGCCCTCGAGGAACTAATGAAAAACTGTTTTTT
>NA|TRBV7-9|NA|TRBJ1-5
CASSLDSRFNQPQHF
TGTGCCAGCAGCTTAGACAGTCGGTTCAATCAGCCCCAGCATTTT
>NA|TRBV19|NA|TRBJ1-5
CASMGQGNQPQHF
TGTGCCAGTATGGGACAAGGCAATCAGCCCCAGCATTTT
>NA|TRBV6-2/TRBV6-3|NA|TRBJ2-1
CASSTGQRASYNEQFF
TGTGCCAGCAGCACCGGACAGAGGGCCTCCTACAATGAGCAGTTCTTC
>NA|TRBV5-4|TRBD1|TRBJ1-1
CASSSTIRDRGGEAFF
TGTGCCAGCAGCTCAACGATCCGGGACAGGGGGGGTGAAGCTTTCTTT
>NA|TRBV9|TRBD1|TRBJ1-4
CASSVTGQYNEKLFF
TGTGCCAGCAGCGTTACGGGACAGTATAATGAAAAACTGTTTTTT
>NA|TRBV24-1|NA|TRBJ2-3
CATESGVTDTQYF
TGTGCCACCGAGTCCGGGGTGACAGATACGCAGTATTTT
>NA|TRBV24-1|TRBD1|TRBJ2-2
CATSDPQGLRGTGELFF
TGTGCCACCAGTGACCCACAGGGGTTGCGTGGCACCGGGGAGCTGTTTTTT
>NA|TRBV28|TRBD1|TRBJ1-2
CASSSQGAGARGYTF
TGTGCCAGCAGTTCTCAGGGGGCGGGGGCTCGGGGCTACACCTTC
>NA|TRBV9|NA|TRBJ1-1
CASSVAVGRGEAFF
TGTGCCAGCAGCGTAGCCGTCGGGAGGGGCGAAGCTTTCTTT
>NA|TRBV30|NA|TRBJ2-7
CAWSSLATEQYF
TGTGCCTGGAGTTCACTAGCAACCGAGCAGTACTTC
>NA|TRBV7-9|NA|TRBJ1-4
CASSTGYGVFF
TGTGCCAGCAGCACAGGGTACGGGGTGTTTTTT
>NA|TRBV4-1|TRBD1|TRBJ2-5
CASSQGQIQETQYF
TGCGCCAGCAGCCAGGGACAGATTCAAGAGACCCAGTACTTC
>once|TRBV19|TRBD2|TRBJ2-2
CASSIASGTATGELFF
TGTGCCAGTAGTATCGCTAGCGGAACCGCTACCGGGGAGCTGTTTTTT
>NA|TRBV19|TRBD1|TRBJ1-1
CASSMRTGMTEAFF
TGTGCCAGTAGTATGAGGACAGGGATGACTGAAGCTTTCTTT
>NA|TRBV6-2/TRBV6-3|NA|TRBJ2-3
CASSTGLFNPTDTQYF
TGTGCCAGCAGTACCGGACTATTCAACCCCACAGATACGCAGTATTTT
>NA|TRBV5-8|NA|TRBJ1-6
CASSLGPGQGWNSPLHF
TGTGCCAGCAGCTTGGGACCGGGCCAGGGATGGAATTCACCCCTCCACTTT
>NA|TRBV24-1|NA|TRBJ2-3
CATSDPGAARSTDTQYF
TGTGCCACCAGTGATCCAGGGGCAGCGCGTAGCACAGATACGCAGTATTTT
>NA|TRBV2|NA|TRBJ2-7
CASSGQGGSYEQYF
TGTGCCAGCAGTGGACAGGGAGGCTCCTACGAGCAGTACTTC
>NA|TRBV6-5|NA|TRBJ2-3
CASSSTATDTQYF
TGTGCCAGCAGTTCGACAGCCACAGATACGCAGTATTTT
>NA|TRBV5-1|NA|TRBJ1-1
CASIGSGKNTEAFF
TGCGCCAGCATAGGGTCAGGGAAGAACACTGAAGCTTTCTTT
>once|TRBV2|NA|TRBJ2-7
CASRGGDGPYEQYF
TGTGCCAGCCGGGGCGGGGACGGACCCTACGAGCAGTACTTC